These T cell receptor beta chains were read from a single sample in a study of blood T cell repertoires in COVID-19. TCRdb keeps only in-frame clones here, not all; method: immunoSEQ multiplex PCR. This table has 200,000 to 300,000 clones, about 79% appearing once. Sample: peripheral blood. The source is a man aged 40-49 years who had recovered from COVID-19. Each CDR3 is given with its conserved first and last residue. The D gene is left open where the match is weak. Clone size appears in some rows only: once, few, many, or a class for an expanded clone.

cdr3_nt: TGTGCCAGCAGTTACGACGGCGGAACAACTAATGAAAAACTGTTTTTT
cdr3_aa: CASSYDGGTTNEKLFF
j_call: TRBJ1-4
v_call: TRBV6-5
d_call: NA
clone_size: NA
cdr3_length: 16

cdr3_nt: TGTGCCAGCAGTCCCGACAGGGTTGGCTACGAGCAGTACTTC
cdr3_aa: CASSPDRVGYEQYF
j_call: TRBJ2-7
v_call: TRBV27
d_call: TRBD1
clone_size: NA
cdr3_length: 14

cdr3_nt: TGTGCCACGCGGATGTCGACAGGGGGTATAGGGCAGCCCCAGCATTTT
cdr3_aa: CATRMSTGGIGQPQHF
j_call: TRBJ1-5
v_call: TRBV4-2
d_call: TRBD1
clone_size: NA
cdr3_length: 16

cdr3_nt: TGTGCCAGCAGTGAATACCGGGGATTGGGGACTGAAGCTTTCTTT
cdr3_aa: CASSEYRGLGTEAFF
j_call: TRBJ1-1
v_call: TRBV2
d_call: NA
clone_size: few
cdr3_length: 15

cdr3_nt: TGCGCCAGCAGCGCCCAATTAAGGGGATTCGATCAGCCCCAGCATTTT
cdr3_aa: CASSAQLRGFDQPQHF
j_call: TRBJ1-5
v_call: TRBV4-1
d_call: NA
clone_size: NA
cdr3_length: 16

cdr3_nt: TGTGCCAGCAGCAAAGGGGAGGGTGATGAAAAACTGTTTTTT
cdr3_aa: CASSKGEGDEKLFF
j_call: TRBJ1-4
v_call: TRBV7-9
d_call: NA
clone_size: few
cdr3_length: 14

cdr3_nt: TGTGCCAGCAGCTTAGGGCCTAATCAGCCCCAGCATTTT
cdr3_aa: CASSLGPNQPQHF
j_call: TRBJ1-5
v_call: TRBV11-2
d_call: NA
clone_size: few
cdr3_length: 13

cdr3_nt: TGTGCCTGGAGTGTGGCCTATGGCTACACCTTC
cdr3_aa: CAWSVAYGYTF
j_call: TRBJ1-2
v_call: TRBV30
d_call: NA
clone_size: NA
cdr3_length: 11

cdr3_nt: TGTGCCAGCAGCTTGCCCGGGACAGGGGACGGCTACACCTTC
cdr3_aa: CASSLPGTGDGYTF
j_call: TRBJ1-2
v_call: TRBV5-8
d_call: TRBD1
clone_size: NA
cdr3_length: 14

cdr3_nt: TGTGCCAGCAGCTGGCGGCGGGGGAATAGCAATCAGCCCCAGCATTTT
cdr3_aa: CASSWRRGNSNQPQHF
j_call: TRBJ1-5
v_call: TRBV11-3
d_call: NA
clone_size: NA
cdr3_length: 16

cdr3_nt: TGTGCCACCAGTGGAGCTAGCGGCACAGATACGCAGTATTTT
cdr3_aa: CATSGASGTDTQYF
j_call: TRBJ2-3
v_call: TRBV24-1
d_call: NA
clone_size: NA
cdr3_length: 14

cdr3_nt: TGTGCCAGCAGTTACGGGACAGCCACGAGCGGCTACACCTTC
cdr3_aa: CASSYGTATSGYTF
j_call: TRBJ1-2
v_call: TRBV6-6
d_call: TRBD1
clone_size: NA
cdr3_length: 14

cdr3_nt: TGTGCCAGCTCACCACCCCCCGCCGGACTATACAATGAGCAGTTCTTC
cdr3_aa: CASSPPPAGLYNEQFF
j_call: TRBJ2-1
v_call: TRBV18
d_call: NA
clone_size: NA
cdr3_length: 16

cdr3_nt: TGTGCCAGCAGCTTAGCGGGACAGACATCCTACGAGCAGTACTTC
cdr3_aa: CASSLAGQTSYEQYF
j_call: TRBJ2-7
v_call: TRBV7-9
d_call: TRBD1
clone_size: NA
cdr3_length: 15

cdr3_nt: TGTGCCAGCAGCCCTGTCCACATAAGTCAAGAGACCCAGTACTTC
cdr3_aa: CASSPVHISQETQYF
j_call: TRBJ2-5
v_call: TRBV7-2
d_call: NA
clone_size: NA
cdr3_length: 15

cdr3_nt: TGTGCCAGCAGCTTAGTTTCGGGGTTCGGTTCTGAGGACAATGAGCAGTTCTTC
cdr3_aa: CASSLVSGFGSEDNEQFF
j_call: TRBJ2-1
v_call: TRBV7-2
d_call: NA
clone_size: NA
cdr3_length: 18

cdr3_nt: TGCGCCAGCAGTGGAGGGACTAGCGAGAACACCGGGGAGCTGTTTTTT
cdr3_aa: CASSGGTSENTGELFF
j_call: TRBJ2-2
v_call: TRBV10-1
d_call: TRBD2
clone_size: NA
cdr3_length: 16

cdr3_nt: TGTGCCAGCAGCCCCCTATTTTTGTCCCCATACAATGAGCAGTTCTTC
cdr3_aa: CASSPLFLSPYNEQFF
j_call: TRBJ2-1
v_call: TRBV11-2
d_call: NA
clone_size: NA
cdr3_length: 16

cdr3_nt: TGTGCCAGCAGCCAAAGGACGGACAGCTACTCCTATAATTCACCCCTCCACTTT
cdr3_aa: CASSQRTDSYSYNSPLHF
j_call: TRBJ1-6
v_call: TRBV3-1/TRBV3-2
d_call: NA
clone_size: NA
cdr3_length: 18

cdr3_nt: TGTGCCAGCTCCTTTAGCACGGCGGGTGGGGTCACAGATACGCAGTATTTT
cdr3_aa: CASSFSTAGGVTDTQYF
j_call: TRBJ2-3
v_call: TRBV7-9
d_call: NA
clone_size: NA
cdr3_length: 17

cdr3_nt: TGTGCCAGCAGTTTGGACAGGGGCCCCACAGATACGCAGTATTTT
cdr3_aa: CASSLDRGPTDTQYF
j_call: TRBJ2-3
v_call: TRBV2
d_call: TRBD1
clone_size: NA
cdr3_length: 15

cdr3_nt: TGCGCCAGCAATACCGGGACTAGCATCGCCGCCTACGAGCAGTACTTC
cdr3_aa: CASNTGTSIAAYEQYF
j_call: TRBJ2-7
v_call: TRBV5-1
d_call: TRBD2
clone_size: NA
cdr3_length: 16

cdr3_nt: TGTGCCAGCTCACCACCCCGGGGTGAAAAACTGTTTTTT
cdr3_aa: CASSPPRGEKLFF
j_call: TRBJ1-4
v_call: TRBV18
d_call: NA
clone_size: NA
cdr3_length: 13

cdr3_nt: TGTGCCAGCAGCTTGGCAGTTGAGGTAGACTATGGCTACACCTTC
cdr3_aa: CASSLAVEVDYGYTF
j_call: TRBJ1-2
v_call: TRBV5-5
d_call: NA
clone_size: once
cdr3_length: 15

cdr3_nt: TGTGCCATCAGAGGACAGGGGATGCGGTTGGGAGCTTTCTTT
cdr3_aa: CAIRGQGMRLGAFF
j_call: TRBJ1-1
v_call: TRBV10-3
d_call: TRBD1
clone_size: NA
cdr3_length: 14

cdr3_nt: TGTGCCAGCAGCTATTCCGCGGGGTTCGGTGAAAAACTGTTTTTT
cdr3_aa: CASSYSAGFGEKLFF
j_call: TRBJ1-4
v_call: TRBV7-2
d_call: NA
clone_size: once
cdr3_length: 15

cdr3_nt: TGCGCCAGCAGCTTGGCCGGGACTAGCGGCGAGACCCAGTACTTC
cdr3_aa: CASSLAGTSGETQYF
j_call: TRBJ2-5
v_call: TRBV5-1
d_call: TRBD2
clone_size: NA
cdr3_length: 15

cdr3_nt: TGCGCCAGCAGCAGGACAGGGGCGGCCGGAAACACCATATATTTT
cdr3_aa: CASSRTGAAGNTIYF
j_call: TRBJ1-3
v_call: TRBV5-1
d_call: TRBD1
clone_size: NA
cdr3_length: 15

cdr3_nt: TGCGCCAGCAGCCAAGACCCCAGTTACACTGAAGCTTTCTTT
cdr3_aa: CASSQDPSYTEAFF
j_call: TRBJ1-1
v_call: TRBV4-1
d_call: NA
clone_size: NA
cdr3_length: 14

cdr3_nt: TGTGCCAGCAGCCGTGATCCGGGACAGGCTAATGAAAAACTGTTTTTT
cdr3_aa: CASSRDPGQANEKLFF
j_call: TRBJ1-4
v_call: TRBV7-2
d_call: TRBD1
clone_size: NA
cdr3_length: 16